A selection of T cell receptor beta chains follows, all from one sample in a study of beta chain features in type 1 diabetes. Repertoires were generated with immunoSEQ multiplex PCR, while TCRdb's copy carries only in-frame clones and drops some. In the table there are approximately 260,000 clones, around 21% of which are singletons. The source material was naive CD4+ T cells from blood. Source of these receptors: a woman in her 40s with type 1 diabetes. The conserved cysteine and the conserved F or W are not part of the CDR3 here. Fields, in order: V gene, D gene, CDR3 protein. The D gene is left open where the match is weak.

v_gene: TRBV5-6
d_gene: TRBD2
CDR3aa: ASTLAGGGTQY

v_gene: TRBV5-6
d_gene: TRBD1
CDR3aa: ASSRTGVFSGNTIY

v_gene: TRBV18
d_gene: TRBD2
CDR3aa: ASSLLQWTSDFYNEQF

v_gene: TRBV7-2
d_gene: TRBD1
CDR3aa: ASSLDRLTGEQF

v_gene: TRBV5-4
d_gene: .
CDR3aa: ASRGPEANEQF

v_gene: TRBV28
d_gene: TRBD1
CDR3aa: ASRRDRGPYEQY

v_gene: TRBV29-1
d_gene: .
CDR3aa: SVRSWDTQSREKLF

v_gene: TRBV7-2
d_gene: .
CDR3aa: ASSLGTGSLRNEQF

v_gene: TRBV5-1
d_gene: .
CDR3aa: ASRLNRMNTEAF

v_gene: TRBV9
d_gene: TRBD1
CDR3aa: ASSARGDRGFFRTDTQY

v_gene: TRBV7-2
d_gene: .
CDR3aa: ASSAQGDQPQH

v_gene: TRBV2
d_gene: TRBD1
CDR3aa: ASRAQGGPNVLT

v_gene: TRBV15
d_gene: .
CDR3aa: ATSRVVSTGELF

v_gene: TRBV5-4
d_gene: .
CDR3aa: ASSLSRGVETQY

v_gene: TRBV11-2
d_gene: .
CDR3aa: ASSSEGYGYT

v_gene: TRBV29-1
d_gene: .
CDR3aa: SARRGGDNQPQH

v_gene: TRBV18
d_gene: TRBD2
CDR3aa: ASSTILAATDTQY

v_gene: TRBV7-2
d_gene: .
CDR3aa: ASSWSSGELF

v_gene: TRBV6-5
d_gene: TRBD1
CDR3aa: ASRREGQGLDTQY

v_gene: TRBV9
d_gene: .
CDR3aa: ASSVLQGYGYT

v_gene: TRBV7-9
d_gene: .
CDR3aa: ASSRETQNHGYT

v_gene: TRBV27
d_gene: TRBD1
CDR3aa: ASSWDRDGGYT

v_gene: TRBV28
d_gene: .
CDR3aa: ASSFQTDRVT

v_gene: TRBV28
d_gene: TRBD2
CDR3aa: ASSSLTSGFQETQY

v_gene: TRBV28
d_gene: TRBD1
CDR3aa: ASGQGARVEAF

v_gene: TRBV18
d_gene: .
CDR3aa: ASSPYSYNEQF

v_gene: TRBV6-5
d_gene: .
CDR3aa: ASSHGDTQY

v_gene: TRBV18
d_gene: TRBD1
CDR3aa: ASSPSDRFSGNTIY

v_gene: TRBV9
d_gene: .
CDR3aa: ASSVIGEANEKLF

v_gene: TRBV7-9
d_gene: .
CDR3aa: ASSWAGDTKTQY

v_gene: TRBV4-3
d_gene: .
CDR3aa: ASSRATRGNYGYT

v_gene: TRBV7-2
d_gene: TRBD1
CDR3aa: ASSLTGTAYEQY

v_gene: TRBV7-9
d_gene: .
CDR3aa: ASSLERAGNSPLH

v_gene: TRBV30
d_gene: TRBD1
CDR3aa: AWRYRAGGRAF

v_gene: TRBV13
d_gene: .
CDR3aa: ASSFRQEWTEAF

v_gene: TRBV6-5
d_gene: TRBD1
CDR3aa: ASSMDRNGEKLF

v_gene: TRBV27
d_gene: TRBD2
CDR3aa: ATSSGTDTQY

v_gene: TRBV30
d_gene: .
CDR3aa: AWSAAQGHYGYT

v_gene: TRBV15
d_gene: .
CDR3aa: ATSAPWANEQY

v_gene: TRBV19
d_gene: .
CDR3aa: ASRPGGGQPEAF

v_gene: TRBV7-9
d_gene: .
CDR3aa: ASSLGQRPAEQF

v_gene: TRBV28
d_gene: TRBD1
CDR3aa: ASSFPGPSGGTEAF